The rows below give T cell receptor beta chains drawn from one sample of a study of T-cell memory formation after mild COVID-19. TCRdb reanalysed the 5' RACE reads using MiXCR and keeps one entry per CDR3 protein. The sample holds a few hundred thousand distinct CDR3 sequences; 15% to 20% are singletons and the top ten take roughly 20%. Sequencing was performed on PBMCs or a T cell subset sorted from them (not recorded which). These receptors all stem from a man between 18 and 35 years old who had mild COVID-19 (a few samples of this study predate the infection). Cell type and time point are not known. The CDR3 runs from the conserved cysteine through the conserved F or W. D genes are given only for firm matches. Rows may omit the clone size; those that give it use once, few, many or a size class.

v_gene: TRBV7-9; j_gene: TRBJ1-1; abundance: NA; d_gene: NA; CDR3aa: CASSLGIGGNTEAFF; CDR3nt: TGTGCCAGCAGCTTAGGAATAGGGGGAAACACTGAAGCTTTCTTT
v_gene: TRBV12-3/TRBV12-4; j_gene: TRBJ2-7; abundance: NA; d_gene: TRBD2; CDR3aa: CASSLGRLAVYEQYF; CDR3nt: TGTGCCAGCAGTTTAGGGAGACTAGCTGTCTACGAGCAGTACTTC
v_gene: TRBV7-2; j_gene: TRBJ2-5; abundance: NA; d_gene: TRBD2; CDR3aa: CASSLIGGGALSETQYF; CDR3nt: TGTGCCAGCAGCTTAATTGGCGGGGGGGCTTTATCAGAGACCCAGTACTTC
v_gene: TRBV10-3; j_gene: TRBJ2-1; abundance: NA; d_gene: TRBD2; CDR3aa: CAISEPRRGDYNEQFF; CDR3nt: TGTGCCATCAGTGAGCCGCGGCGGGGGGACTACAATGAGCAGTTCTTC
v_gene: TRBV7-2; j_gene: TRBJ2-7; abundance: NA; d_gene: NA; CDR3aa: CASAGGALREQYF; CDR3nt: TGTGCCAGCGCGGGCGGGGCGCTTAGGGAGCAGTACTTC
v_gene: TRBV5-5; j_gene: TRBJ1-3; abundance: NA; d_gene: TRBD1; CDR3aa: CASSVYRGSFGNTIYF; CDR3nt: TGTGCCAGCAGCGTATACAGGGGGAGCTTTGGAAACACCATATATTTT
v_gene: TRBV4-3; j_gene: TRBJ1-1; abundance: NA; d_gene: NA; CDR3aa: CASSQGFGREGVTEAFF; CDR3nt: TGCGCCAGCAGCCAAGGGTTCGGAAGGGAAGGGGTCACTGAAGCTTTCTTT
v_gene: TRBV5-1; j_gene: TRBJ2-6; abundance: few; d_gene: NA; CDR3aa: CASSPRQSGANVLTF; CDR3nt: TGCGCCAGCAGCCCTCGACAGTCTGGGGCCAACGTCCTGACTTTC
v_gene: TRBV10-3; j_gene: TRBJ1-2; abundance: few; d_gene: NA; CDR3aa: CAISEGRPYGYTF; CDR3nt: TGTGCCATCAGTGAGGGGCGACCCTATGGCTACACCTTC
v_gene: TRBV7-8; j_gene: TRBJ2-2; abundance: few; d_gene: TRBD1; CDR3aa: CASSRDRGLGGELFF; CDR3nt: TGTGCCAGCAGCCGGGACAGGGGGCTCGGCGGGGAGCTGTTTTTT
v_gene: TRBV20-1; j_gene: TRBJ2-7; abundance: few; d_gene: NA; CDR3aa: CSARMRTEQYEQYF; CDR3nt: TGCAGTGCTAGAATGAGGACTGAACAATACGAGCAGTACTTC
v_gene: TRBV6-6; j_gene: TRBJ1-3; abundance: few; d_gene: TRBD1; CDR3aa: CASSAGVRGQGNTIYF; CDR3nt: TGTGCCAGCAGTGCGGGGGTTAGGGGGCAAGGAAACACCATATATTTT
v_gene: TRBV28; j_gene: TRBJ1-1; abundance: NA; d_gene: NA; CDR3aa: CASSLATGRTEAFF; CDR3nt: TGTGCCAGCAGCTTAGCCACAGGGCGCACTGAAGCTTTCTTT
v_gene: TRBV14; j_gene: TRBJ2-5; abundance: few; d_gene: NA; CDR3aa: CASSPAPTTSSQETQYF; CDR3nt: TGTGCCAGCAGCCCCGCACCTACTACTAGCAGTCAAGAGACCCAGTACTTC
v_gene: TRBV5-8; j_gene: TRBJ2-5; abundance: NA; d_gene: TRBD1; CDR3aa: CASSLGTGTGGAETQYF; CDR3nt: TGTGCCAGCAGCCTGGGGACCGGGACAGGGGGCGCGGAGACCCAGTACTTC
v_gene: TRBV28; j_gene: TRBJ1-2; abundance: NA; d_gene: NA; CDR3aa: CASSDSFFYGYTF; CDR3nt: TGTGCCAGCAGTGACAGCTTTTTCTATGGCTACACCTTC
v_gene: TRBV7-6; j_gene: TRBJ2-3; abundance: NA; d_gene: TRBD2; CDR3aa: CASSVLTSGGYYTDTQYF; CDR3nt: TGTGCCAGCAGCGTACTGACTAGCGGGGGGTACTACACAGATACGCAGTATTTT
v_gene: TRBV5-1; j_gene: TRBJ1-3; abundance: few; d_gene: TRBD1; CDR3aa: CASSLTTGLGNTIYF; CDR3nt: TGCGCCAGCAGCCTGACGACAGGGCTCGGAAACACCATATATTTT
v_gene: TRBV4-3; j_gene: TRBJ1-1; abundance: NA; d_gene: NA; CDR3aa: CASSQYYRNTEAFF; CDR3nt: TGCGCTAGCAGCCAGTATTACAGGAACACTGAAGCTTTCTTT
v_gene: TRBV6-2/TRBV6-3; j_gene: TRBJ2-4; abundance: NA; d_gene: NA; CDR3aa: CASSPDPSAKNIQYF; CDR3nt: TGTGCCAGCAGCCCTGACCCCTCAGCCAAAAACATTCAGTACTTC
v_gene: TRBV5-1; j_gene: TRBJ1-4; abundance: NA; d_gene: TRBD1; CDR3aa: CASSSSDRGYRTNEKLFF; CDR3nt: TGCGCCAGCAGCTCCTCGGACAGGGGGTATCGTACTAATGAAAAACTGTTTTTT
v_gene: TRBV4-1; j_gene: TRBJ2-5; abundance: NA; d_gene: NA; CDR3aa: CASSPTPREETQYF; CDR3nt: TGCGCCAGCAGCCCAACTCCCAGGGAAGAGACCCAGTACTTC
v_gene: TRBV29-1; j_gene: TRBJ2-1; abundance: few; d_gene: NA; CDR3aa: CSVRVREQFF; CDR3nt: TGCAGCGTTCGGGTCCGTGAGCAGTTCTTC
v_gene: TRBV4-3; j_gene: TRBJ2-3; abundance: NA; d_gene: TRBD2; CDR3aa: CASSQRETSTDTQYF; CDR3nt: TGCGCCAGCAGCCAGCGGGAGACCAGCACAGATACACAGTATTTT
v_gene: TRBV20-1; j_gene: TRBJ2-3; abundance: NA; d_gene: TRBD2; CDR3aa: CSASPRSGGSTDTQYF; CDR3nt: TGCAGTGCTAGTCCCAGGAGCGGGGGGAGCACAGATACGCAGTATTTT
v_gene: TRBV5-1; j_gene: TRBJ2-4; abundance: many; d_gene: TRBD2; CDR3aa: CASSFPGGERIQYF; CDR3nt: TGCGCCAGCAGCTTCCCCGGGGGGGAGAGGATTCAGTACTTC
v_gene: TRBV7-2; j_gene: TRBJ2-3; abundance: NA; d_gene: TRBD2; CDR3aa: CASSFPEAGALRYF; CDR3nt: TGTGCCAGCAGCTTTCCCGAAGCGGGGGCATTAAGGTATTTT
v_gene: TRBV12-3/TRBV12-4; j_gene: TRBJ1-6; abundance: NA; d_gene: NA; CDR3aa: CASGIGRSPLHF; CDR3nt: TGTGCCAGCGGCATCGGGAGGTCACCCCTCCACTTT